This is a list of T cell receptor beta chains from one sample in a study of blood T cell repertoires in COVID-19. Some clones are missing from TCRdb's copy, which holds only in-frame ones; the method was immunoSEQ multiplex PCR. The sample includes about 170,000 clones, 70% to 85% of them seen just once. Sequencing input: peripheral blood. The receptors shown here come from a woman aged 80 or older with acute or convalescent COVID-19. Each CDR3 is given with its conserved first and last residue. The D gene is left open where the match is weak. Where a row states a size, it is once, few, many or the class of an expanded clone; other rows omit it.

length	size	D	V	J	CDR3	DNA
14	NA	TRBD1	TRBV19	TRBJ2-7	CASSGTGFSYEQYF	TGTGCCAGTAGTGGGACAGGCTTTTCCTACGAGCAGTACTTC
16	NA	NA	TRBV2	TRBJ2-1	CASSERGEGTKNEQFF	TGTGCCAGCAGTGAAAGGGGGGAGGGGACTAAGAATGAGCAGTTCTTC
15	medium-sized	TRBD1	TRBV27	TRBJ1-5	CASSLAGGTNQPQHF	TGTGCCAGCAGTTTGGCAGGGGGTACCAATCAGCCCCAGCATTTT
19	NA	TRBD2	TRBV7-2	TRBJ2-1	CASSLPASGRAREQDEQFF	TGTGCCAGCAGCTTACCGGCGAGCGGGAGGGCCCGGGAACAGGATGAGCAGTTCTTC
12	NA	NA	TRBV19	TRBJ2-7	CASSRDSYEQYF	TGTGCCAGTAGCAGGGACTCCTACGAGCAGTACTTC
17	NA	TRBD2	TRBV7-7	TRBJ2-2	CASSRTSGREDTGELFF	TGTGCCAGCAGCAGAACTAGCGGGAGGGAGGACACCGGGGAGCTGTTTTTT
14	NA	TRBD2	TRBV5-1	TRBJ2-3	CASSLLGGADTQYF	TGCGCCAGCAGCTTGCTGGGAGGGGCAGATACGCAGTATTTT
16	NA	TRBD1	TRBV10-2	TRBJ1-3	CASTLTGASSGNTIYF	TGCGCCAGCACCCTGACAGGGGCGAGCTCTGGAAACACCATATATTTT
15	few	NA	TRBV27	TRBJ1-5	CASSRGSRSDQPQHF	TGTGCCAGCAGTAGGGGTAGCCGGAGCGATCAGCCCCAGCATTTT
14	NA	TRBD1	TRBV30	TRBJ1-2	CAWRRGQGIGGYTF	TGTGCCTGGAGGAGGGGACAGGGAATCGGTGGCTACACCTTC
16	NA	TRBD2	TRBV9	TRBJ2-3	CASSVGGAGVPDTQYF	TGTGCCAGCAGCGTAGGGGGAGCGGGAGTTCCAGATACGCAGTATTTT
13	NA	TRBD2	TRBV19	TRBJ2-7	CASRTSGTYEQYF	TGTGCCAGCCGGACTAGCGGGACCTACGAGCAGTACTTC
15	NA	TRBD2	TRBV11-2	TRBJ2-1	CASSLDGRARDEQFF	TGTGCCAGCAGCTTAGACGGGAGGGCCAGGGATGAGCAGTTCTTC
16	NA	TRBD1	TRBV29-1	TRBJ1-2	CSVDRLGQGTYYGYTF	TGCAGCGTCGATCGCCTTGGACAGGGTACTTACTATGGCTACACCTTC
18	NA	TRBD2	TRBV6-2/TRBV6-3	TRBJ2-3	CASSYGITSGTPTDTQYF	TGTGCCAGCAGTTACGGCATTACTAGCGGGACCCCCACAGATACGCAGTATTTT
14	NA	NA	TRBV18	TRBJ1-1	CASSPFRGADEAFF	TGTGCCAGCTCACCATTTCGGGGGGCGGATGAAGCTTTCTTT
13	NA	NA	TRBV5-1	TRBJ1-1	CASSSLIHTEAFF	TGCGCCAGCAGCTCGTTAATCCACACTGAAGCTTTCTTT
14	NA	NA	TRBV4-1	TRBJ2-7	CASSFTGSSYEQYF	TGCGCCAGCAGCTTTACTGGGAGCTCCTACGAGCAGTACTTC
13	NA	NA	TRBV2	TRBJ1-1	CASSTQSGTEAFF	TGTGCCAGCAGTACTCAATCGGGCACTGAAGCTTTCTTT
15	NA	NA	TRBV7-9	TRBJ1-6	CASSLGAADNSPLHF	TGTGCCAGCAGCTTGGGGGCGGCGGATAATTCACCCCTCCACTTT
14	NA	TRBD2	TRBV11-2	TRBJ2-7	CASASSGLSYEQYF	TGTGCCAGCGCCTCTAGCGGCCTCTCCTACGAGCAGTACTTC
15	NA	TRBD1	TRBV6-6	TRBJ1-5	CASSVRTGSNQPQHF	TGTGCCAGCAGCGTAAGGACAGGGTCCAATCAGCCCCAGCATTTT
15	NA	NA	TRBV27	TRBJ2-2	CASSFRGPNTGELFF	TGTGCCAGCAGTTTCCGGGGTCCGAACACCGGGGAGCTGTTTTTT
16	NA	TRBD1	TRBV5-1	TRBJ2-4	CASSSGTGLAKNIQYF	TGCGCCAGCAGCTCAGGGACAGGGCTAGCCAAAAACATTCAGTACTTC
11	NA	TRBD1	TRBV20-1	TRBJ2-7	CSADRGSEQYF	TGCAGTGCCGACAGGGGCAGCGAGCAGTACTTC
16	NA	NA	TRBV19	TRBJ1-1	CASSTLLGARATEAFF	TGTGCCAGTAGCACCCTTCTGGGGGCGCGGGCCACTGAAGCTTTCTTT
15	few	TRBD1	TRBV5-1	TRBJ2-7	CASSLIPGQGSEQYF	TGCGCCAGCAGCTTAATACCGGGACAGGGAAGCGAGCAGTACTTC
15	NA	TRBD1	TRBV2	TRBJ1-2	CASSDGRTGGYGYTF	TGTGCCAGCAGCGACGGCAGGACAGGGGGCTATGGCTACACCTTC
15	NA	NA	TRBV4-1	TRBJ1-5	CASSQEEGNRQPQHF	TGCGCCAGCAGCCAAGAGGAGGGGAATAGACAGCCCCAGCATTTT
16	NA	TRBD2	TRBV7-6	TRBJ2-1	CASSLKVLAGYNEQFF	TGTGCCAGCAGCTTAAAAGTGCTAGCGGGCTACAATGAGCAGTTCTTC
18	NA	TRBD2	TRBV4-1	TRBJ2-7	CASSQGKIWGRDSYEQYF	TGCGCCAGCAGCCAAGGGAAGATTTGGGGGAGGGACTCCTACGAGCAGTACTTC
13	NA	NA	TRBV11-2	TRBJ1-2	CASSLSREDGYTF	TGTGCCAGCAGCTTATCCAGGGAGGATGGCTACACCTTC
15	NA	TRBD2	TRBV2	TRBJ2-7	CASSVTGGSSYEQYF	TGTGCCAGCAGTGTGACCGGGGGGAGCTCCTACGAGCAGTACTTC
14	NA	TRBD1	TRBV5-4	TRBJ1-1	CASSPRQGMTEAFF	TGTGCCAGCAGCCCGCGACAGGGGATGACTGAAGCTTTCTTT
14	NA	TRBD2	TRBV20-1	TRBJ2-5	CSASITSGRETQYF	TGCAGTGCTAGTATTACTAGCGGGAGAGAGACCCAGTACTTC
14	NA	NA	TRBV6-5	TRBJ1-1	CASLSPDKNTEAFF	TGTGCCAGCCTTTCTCCAGACAAGAACACTGAAGCTTTCTTT
15	many	NA	TRBV4-1	TRBJ1-1	CASSQDTGRNTEAFF	TGCGCCAGCAGCCAAGATACAGGGAGGAACACTGAAGCTTTCTTT
15	once	TRBD1	TRBV24-1	TRBJ2-1	CATSSAGTGNNEQFF	TGTGCCACCAGTTCGGCCGGGACAGGGAACAATGAGCAGTTCTTC
14	NA	TRBD1	TRBV4-2	TRBJ1-6	CASSQEWGTGMDHF	TGTGCCAGCAGCCAAGAATGGGGGACAGGTATGGATCACTTT
15	NA	NA	TRBV4-3	TRBJ2-5	CASSQGLKDSETQYF	TGCGCCAGCAGCCAAGGATTGAAGGACTCAGAGACCCAGTACTTC
14	NA	NA	TRBV6-2/TRBV6-3	TRBJ2-2	CASSYSIGSGELFF	TGTGCCAGCAGTTACTCGATCGGTTCCGGGGAGCTGTTTTTT
13	NA	NA	TRBV7-9	TRBJ2-5	CASSLRGGETQYF	TGTGCCAGCAGCTTAAGGGGGGGAGAGACCCAGTACTTC